The present entry profiles one T cell receptor (beta chain) with its context. Its cognate antigen is unknown. Germline assignment: CDR1 ENHRY and CDR2 SYGVKD. The CDR3 loop spans 16 amino acids. Trimming took 7 bases from V and 0 from J, leaving 19 bases between them. Described time point: after neoadjuvant nivolumab, at surgical resection. Patients had newly diagnosed, untreated stage II-IVA oral cavity squamous cell carcinoma. These data come from a study of neoadjuvant anti-PD-1 for oral cavity cancer. Study information: Patients without progression received a fourth nivolumab dose around day 43, then surgical resection on days 50-56.

Study-level points and caveats: Treg/Th17 ratio rose with pretreatment blood and fell with post-treatment tumor TCRbeta clonality.

Most PBMC samples had approximately 440 ng input DNA in six replicates. The table came from immunoSEQ multiplex PCR; TCRdb's copy has only in-frame clones and leaves some out. The sample includes roughly 9,000 clones, 61% of them seen just once. The genes are TRBV10-3 and TRBJ2-7; weak D call: TRBD1 (5 bases). The sample here was PBMCs, taken after nivolumab (anti-PD-1) treatment. This receptor was identified in a person aged 35 to 85 with oral cavity squamous cell carcinoma. For the CDR3, the DNA is TGTGCCATCATGGGGCAGAGAGGAAGGGGCTCCTACGAGCAGTACTTC. It specifies CAIMGQRGRGSYEQYF.